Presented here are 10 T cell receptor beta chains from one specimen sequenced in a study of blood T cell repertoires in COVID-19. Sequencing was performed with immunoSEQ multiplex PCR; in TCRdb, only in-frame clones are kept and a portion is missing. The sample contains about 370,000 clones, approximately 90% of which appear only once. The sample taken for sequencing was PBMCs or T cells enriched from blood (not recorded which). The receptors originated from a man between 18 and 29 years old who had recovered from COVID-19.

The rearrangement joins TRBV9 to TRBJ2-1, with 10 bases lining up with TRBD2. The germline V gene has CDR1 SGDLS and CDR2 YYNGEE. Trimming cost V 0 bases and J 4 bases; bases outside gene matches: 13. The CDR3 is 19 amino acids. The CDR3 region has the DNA TGTGCCAGCAGCGTAGCCCCCCTAGCGGGGGTCGGAGAGTACAATGAGCAGTTCTTC. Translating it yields CASSVAPLAGVGEYNEQFF. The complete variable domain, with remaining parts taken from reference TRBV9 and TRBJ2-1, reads DSGVTQTPKHLITATGQRVTLRCSPRSGDLSVYWYQQSLDQGLQFLIQYYNGEERAKGNILERFSAQQFPDLHSELNLSSLELGDSALYFCASSVAPLAGVGEYNEQFFGPGTRLTVL.

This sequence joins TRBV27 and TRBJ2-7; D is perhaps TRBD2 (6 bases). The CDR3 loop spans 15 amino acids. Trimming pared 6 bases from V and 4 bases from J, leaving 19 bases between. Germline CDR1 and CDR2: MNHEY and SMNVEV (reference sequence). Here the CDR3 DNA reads TGTGCCAGCAGCCAACGACCGACTAGACCGTACGAGCAGTACTTC. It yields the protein CASSQRPTRPYEQYF.

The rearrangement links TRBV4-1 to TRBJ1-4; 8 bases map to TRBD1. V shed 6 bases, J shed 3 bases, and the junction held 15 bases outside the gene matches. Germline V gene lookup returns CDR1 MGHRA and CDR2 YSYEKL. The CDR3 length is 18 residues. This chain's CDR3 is CASSFGLDRDRANEKLFF. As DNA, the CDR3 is TGCGCCAGCAGTTTCGGGTTGGACAGGGACCGGGCTAATGAAAAACTGTTTTTT.

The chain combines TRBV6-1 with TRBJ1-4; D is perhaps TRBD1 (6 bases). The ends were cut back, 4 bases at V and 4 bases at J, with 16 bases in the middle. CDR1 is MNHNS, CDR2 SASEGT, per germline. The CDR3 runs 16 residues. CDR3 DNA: TGTGCCAGCAGTGGGGCGAGGATAGGGGGTAATGAAAAACTGTTTTTT. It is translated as CASSGARIGGNEKLFF.

The CDR3 loop reads CASSSTSGANVLTF. DNA for the CDR3: TGTGCCAGCAGCTCTACCTCTGGGGCCAACGTCCTGACTTTC. The V and J genes are TRBV3-1 (or the pseudogene TRBV3-2) and TRBJ2-6; no definite D call. V was pared by 5 bases and J by 0 bases, with 5 bases between. This CDR3 has 14 amino acids. Germline assignment: CDR1 LGHDT and CDR2 YNNKEL (reference sequence).

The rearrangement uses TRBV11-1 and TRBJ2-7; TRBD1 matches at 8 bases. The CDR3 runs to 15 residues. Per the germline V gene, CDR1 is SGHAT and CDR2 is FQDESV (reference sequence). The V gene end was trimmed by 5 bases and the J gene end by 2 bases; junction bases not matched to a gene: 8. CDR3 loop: CASSTYGTGAYEQYF. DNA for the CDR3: TGTGCCAGCAGCACCTACGGGACAGGAGCCTACGAGCAGTACTTC.

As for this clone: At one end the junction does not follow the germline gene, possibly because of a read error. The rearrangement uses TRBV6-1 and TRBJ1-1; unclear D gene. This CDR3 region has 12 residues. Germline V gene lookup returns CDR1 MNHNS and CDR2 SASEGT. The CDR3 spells CASSEDRTGAFF. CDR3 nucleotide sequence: TGTGCCAGCAGTGAAGATCGTACTGGAGCTTTCTTT.

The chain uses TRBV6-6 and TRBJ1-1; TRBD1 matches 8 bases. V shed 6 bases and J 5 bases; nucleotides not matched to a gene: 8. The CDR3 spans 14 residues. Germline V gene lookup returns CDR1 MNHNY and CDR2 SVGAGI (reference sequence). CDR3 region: CASRDDRGRTEAFF. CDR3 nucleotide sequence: TGTGCCAGCAGGGACGACAGGGGACGAACTGAAGCTTTCTTT.

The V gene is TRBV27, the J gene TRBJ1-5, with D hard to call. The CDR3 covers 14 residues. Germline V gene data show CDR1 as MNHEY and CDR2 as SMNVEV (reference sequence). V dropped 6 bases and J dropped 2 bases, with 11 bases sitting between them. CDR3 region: CASSLNRRNQPQHF. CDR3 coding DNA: TGTGCCAGCAGCTTGAACAGACGCAATCAGCCCCAGCATTTT.

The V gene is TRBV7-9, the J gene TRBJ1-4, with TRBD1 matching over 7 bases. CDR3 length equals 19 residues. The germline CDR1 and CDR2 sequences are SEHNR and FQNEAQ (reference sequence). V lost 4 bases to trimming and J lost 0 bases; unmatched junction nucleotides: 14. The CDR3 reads CASSSSWSRDRTTNEKLFF. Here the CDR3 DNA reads TGTGCCAGCAGCTCAAGTTGGTCCCGGGACAGAACAACTAATGAAAAACTGTTTTTT.